The clone carrying this T cell receptor (beta chain) was seen ten or more times. The data were taken from a study of T cells in Graves' hyperthyroidism and ophthalmopathy. Looking at the study overall: Peripheral blood draws took place at initial diagnosis, ahead of any treatment.

Active moderate-to-severe ophthalmopathy, Clinical Activity Score at least 3, NOSPECS at least 4, under 3 months' duration. Clinicians diagnosed patients from clinical symptoms, serum thyroxine and TRAb, thyroid ultrasound and orbital computed tomography. The V end lost 11 bases, the J end lost 5 bases, and 12 bases lay between the germline ends. There are 11 residues in the CDR3. Amplification of TCR beta CDR3 regions used RNA as the template. A set of HTBI primers served as the primers for a first-round RT-PCR of the TCR CDR3. TCRdb fed the multiplex PCR reads into MiXCR, producing one record per CDR3 protein. The sample yields hundreds of thousands of distinct CDR3 sequences, around 15% seen once.

The source material was blood. The J gene is TRBJ1-1, the V gene TRBV12-3 or TRBV12-4; a possible D gene is TRBD1 (5 bases). The sequence was collected from a woman in her thirties or forties with Graves' ophthalmopathy. The CDR3 is CASGGETEAFF. Written as DNA, the CDR3 is TGTGCCTCCGGAGGGGAGACTGAAGCTTTCTTT.